This T cell receptor beta chain was sequenced for a study of blood T cell repertoires in COVID-19. As for the study in general: COVID-19 samples from acute and convalescent phases originated in the United States, Italy and Spain. PBMCs, B-cell-depleted T cells, or T cells provided the cDNA or gDNA that made up the material.

In the original analysis: It was from reference gene primer amplification that nucleated cell counts were estimated. Sequencing used immunoSEQ multiplex PCR; TCRdb keeps in-frame clones, though not all of them. That table supplies the V and J calls and clone size; D and trimming were determined from the DNA. Altogether about 110,000 clones are present, 65% to 80% being singletons, with the ten largest covering 0.75% to 0.9%. V lost 4 bases to trimming and J lost 6 bases; unmatched junction nucleotides: 1. This CDR3 has 12 amino acids. Looked up from germline, CDR1 is SGHRS and CDR2 is YFSETQ. The sample consisted of peripheral blood. This sequence was found in a human donor with acute or convalescent COVID-19. The donor label of this sample is uncertain. The J gene is TRBJ1-2, the V gene TRBV5-1; 9 bases map to TRBD1. Written as DNA, the CDR3 is TGCGCCAGCAGCCGGACAGGGGATGGCTACACCTTC. Amino acids: CASSRTGDGYTF.